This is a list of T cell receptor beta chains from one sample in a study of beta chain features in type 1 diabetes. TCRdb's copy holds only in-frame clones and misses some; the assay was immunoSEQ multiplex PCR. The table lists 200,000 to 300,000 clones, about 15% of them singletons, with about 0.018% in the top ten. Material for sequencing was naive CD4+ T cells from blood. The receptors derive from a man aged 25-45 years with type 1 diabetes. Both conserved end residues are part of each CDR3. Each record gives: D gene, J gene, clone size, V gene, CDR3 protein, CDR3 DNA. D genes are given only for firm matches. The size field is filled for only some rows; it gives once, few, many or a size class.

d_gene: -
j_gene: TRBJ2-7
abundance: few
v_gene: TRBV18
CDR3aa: CASSPLEGAEQYF
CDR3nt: TGTGCCAGCTCACCACTTGAGGGCGCCGAGCAGTACTTC

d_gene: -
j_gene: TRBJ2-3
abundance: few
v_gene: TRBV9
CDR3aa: CASSARGRGTTDTQYF
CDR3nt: TGTGCCAGCAGCGCTCGGGGGAGGGGGACCACAGATACGCAGTATTTT

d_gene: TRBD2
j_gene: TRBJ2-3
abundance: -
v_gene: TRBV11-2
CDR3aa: CASSPRTSGSPDTQYF
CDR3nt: TGTGCCAGCAGCCCACGGACTAGCGGGAGCCCAGATACGCAGTATTTT

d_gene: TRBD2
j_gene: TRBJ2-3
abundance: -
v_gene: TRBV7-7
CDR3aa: CASSLGLAGGPGDTQYF
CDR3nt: TGTGCTAGCAGTCTTGGACTAGCGGGGGGGCCAGGGGATACGCAGTATTTT

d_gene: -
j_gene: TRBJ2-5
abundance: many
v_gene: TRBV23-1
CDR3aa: CASSWWTAKETQYF
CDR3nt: TGCGCCAGCAGTTGGTGGACAGCCAAAGAGACCCAGTACTTC

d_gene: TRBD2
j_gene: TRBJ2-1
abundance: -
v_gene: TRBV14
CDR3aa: CASSPGLAGYVNEQFF
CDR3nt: TGTGCCAGCAGCCCGGGACTAGCGGGATACGTCAATGAGCAGTTCTTC

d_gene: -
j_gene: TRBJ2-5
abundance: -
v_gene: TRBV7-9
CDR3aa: CASSLAGETQYF
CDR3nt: TGTGCCAGCAGCTTAGCCGGTGAGACCCAGTACTTC

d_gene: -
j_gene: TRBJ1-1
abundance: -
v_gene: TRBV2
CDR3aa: CASTVALNAEAFF
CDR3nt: TGTGCCAGCACAGTAGCGCTGAACGCTGAAGCTTTCTTT

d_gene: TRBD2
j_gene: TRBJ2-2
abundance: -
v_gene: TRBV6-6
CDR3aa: CASSAIAGGMTGELFF
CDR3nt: TGTGCCAGCAGTGCCATAGCGGGGGGGATGACCGGGGAGCTGTTTTTT

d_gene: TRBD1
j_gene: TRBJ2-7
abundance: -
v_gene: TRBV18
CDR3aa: CASSPRTGDEQYF
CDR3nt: TGTGCCAGCTCCCCACGGACAGGGGACGAGCAGTACTTC

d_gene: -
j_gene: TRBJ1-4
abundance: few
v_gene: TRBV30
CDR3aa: CAWNGRNEKLFF
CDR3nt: TGTGCCTGGAATGGCAGGAATGAAAAACTGTTTTTT

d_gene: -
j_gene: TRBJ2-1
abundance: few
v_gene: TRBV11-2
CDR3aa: CASSLVRDSEQFF
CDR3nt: TGTGCCAGCAGCTTAGTGCGGGATAGTGAGCAGTTCTTC

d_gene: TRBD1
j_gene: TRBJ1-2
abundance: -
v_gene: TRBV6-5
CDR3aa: CASSYARTGSGYGYTF
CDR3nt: TGTGCCAGCAGTTACGCCCGGACAGGGTCAGGCTATGGCTACACCTTC

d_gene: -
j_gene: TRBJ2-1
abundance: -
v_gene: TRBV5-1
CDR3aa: CASSFVPPSSYNEQFF
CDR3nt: TGCGCCAGCAGCTTCGTCCCCCCCAGCTCCTACAATGAGCAGTTCTTC

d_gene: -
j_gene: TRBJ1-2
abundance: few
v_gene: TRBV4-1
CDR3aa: CASSQQQGPFGGYTF
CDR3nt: TGCGCCAGCAGCCAACAACAGGGACCCTTCGGTGGCTACACCTTC

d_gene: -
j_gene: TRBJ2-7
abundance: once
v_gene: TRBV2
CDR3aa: CASRSVGFSSYEQYF
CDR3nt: TGTGCCAGCCGCAGTGTGGGCTTTAGTTCCTACGAGCAGTACTTC

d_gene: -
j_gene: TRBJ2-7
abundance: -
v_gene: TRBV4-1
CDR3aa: CASSQVGGQGLYEQYF
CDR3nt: TGCGCCAGCAGCCAAGTGGGGGGGCAGGGGCTTTACGAGCAGTACTTC

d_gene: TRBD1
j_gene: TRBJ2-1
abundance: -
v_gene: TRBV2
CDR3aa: CASSASAGGNEQFF
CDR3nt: TGTGCCAGCAGTGCCTCGGCAGGGGGCAATGAGCAGTTCTTC

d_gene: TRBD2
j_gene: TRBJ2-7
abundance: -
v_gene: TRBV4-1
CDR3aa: CASSQRLAGIYEQYF
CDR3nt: TGCGCCAGCAGCCAGAGACTAGCGGGGATCTACGAGCAGTACTTC

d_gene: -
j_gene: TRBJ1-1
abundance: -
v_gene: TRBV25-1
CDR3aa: CASSLSTEAFF
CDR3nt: TGTGCCAGCAGCCTATCCACTGAAGCTTTCTTT

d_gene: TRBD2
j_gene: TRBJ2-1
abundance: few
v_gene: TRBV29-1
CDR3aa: CSVQAGATYNEQFF
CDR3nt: TGCAGCGTGCAAGCGGGAGCAACCTACAATGAGCAGTTCTTC

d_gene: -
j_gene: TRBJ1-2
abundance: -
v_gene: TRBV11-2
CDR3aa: CASSLANNKGYTF
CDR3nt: TGTGCCAGCAGCTTAGCCAACAACAAGGGCTACACCTTC

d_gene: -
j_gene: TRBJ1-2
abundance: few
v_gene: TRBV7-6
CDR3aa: CASSADSYYGYTF
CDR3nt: TGTGCCAGCAGCGCCGACAGTTACTATGGCTACACCTTC

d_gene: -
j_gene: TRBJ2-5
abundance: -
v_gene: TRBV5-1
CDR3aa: CASSLNTGPQETQYF
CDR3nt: TGCGCCAGCAGCCTAAACACAGGGCCTCAAGAGACCCAGTACTTC

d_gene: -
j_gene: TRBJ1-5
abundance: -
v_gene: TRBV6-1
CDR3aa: CASSEEQLDNQPQHF
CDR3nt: TGTGCCAGCAGTGAAGAACAGCTTGACAATCAGCCCCAGCATTTT

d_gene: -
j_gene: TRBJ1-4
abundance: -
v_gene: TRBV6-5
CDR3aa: CASSSVGGSNEKLFF
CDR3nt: TGTGCCAGCAGTTCCGTCGGTGGGAGTAATGAAAAACTGTTTTTT

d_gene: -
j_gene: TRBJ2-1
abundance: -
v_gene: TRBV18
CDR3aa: CASSARRGSDEQFF
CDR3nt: TGTGCCAGCTCGGCCAGACGAGGAAGCGATGAGCAGTTCTTC

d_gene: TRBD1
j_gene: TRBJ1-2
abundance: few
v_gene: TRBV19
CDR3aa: CASSARQGSYGYTF
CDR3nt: TGTGCCAGTAGTGCCCGACAGGGTTCCTATGGCTACACCTTC

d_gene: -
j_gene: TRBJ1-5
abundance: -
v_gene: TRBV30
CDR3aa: CAWSSGGNQPQHF
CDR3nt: TGTGCCTGGAGCTCAGGGGGCAATCAGCCCCAGCATTTT

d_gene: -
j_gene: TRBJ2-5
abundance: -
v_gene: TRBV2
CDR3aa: CASSLPGGLKTQYF
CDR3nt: TGTGCCAGCAGCCTTCCGGGGGGCCTCAAGACCCAGTACTTC

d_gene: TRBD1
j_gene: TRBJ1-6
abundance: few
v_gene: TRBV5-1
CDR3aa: CASSPLDRAGSNSPLHF
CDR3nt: TGCGCCAGCAGCCCGCTCGACAGGGCCGGTAGTAATTCACCCCTCCACTTT

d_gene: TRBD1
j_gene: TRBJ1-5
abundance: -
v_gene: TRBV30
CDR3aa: CAWGTGTQPQHF
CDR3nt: TGTGCCTGGGGGACAGGGACTCAGCCCCAGCATTTT

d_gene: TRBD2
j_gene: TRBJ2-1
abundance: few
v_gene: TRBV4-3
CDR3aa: CASSQVVLAEYNEQFF
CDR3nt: TGCGCCAGCAGCCAAGTTGTCCTAGCGGAGTACAATGAGCAGTTCTTC

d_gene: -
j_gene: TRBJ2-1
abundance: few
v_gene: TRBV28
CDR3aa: CASSPDSYNEQFF
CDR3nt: TGTGCCAGCAGTCCCGACAGTTACAATGAGCAGTTCTTC

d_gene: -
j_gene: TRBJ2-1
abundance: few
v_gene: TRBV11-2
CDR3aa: CASSLALQGSYNEQFF
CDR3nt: TGTGCCAGCAGCTTAGCACTACAGGGCTCCTACAATGAGCAGTTCTTC

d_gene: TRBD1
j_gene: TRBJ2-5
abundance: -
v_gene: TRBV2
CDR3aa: CATLSGTGKETQYF
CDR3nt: TGTGCCACCCTCTCTGGGACAGGGAAGGAGACCCAGTACTTC

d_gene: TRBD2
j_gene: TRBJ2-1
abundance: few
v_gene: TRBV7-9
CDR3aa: CASSPGLAGTQFF
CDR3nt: TGTGCCAGCAGCCCGGGACTAGCGGGAACGCAGTTCTTC

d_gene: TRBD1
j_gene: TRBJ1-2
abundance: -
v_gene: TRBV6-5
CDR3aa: CASKQGVNYGYTF
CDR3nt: TGTGCCAGCAAACAGGGGGTGAACTATGGCTACACCTTC

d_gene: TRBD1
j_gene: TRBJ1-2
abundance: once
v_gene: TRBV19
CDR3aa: CASRSEGAHPYGYTF
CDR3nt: TGTGCCAGTAGGTCTGAGGGGGCCCATCCCTATGGCTACACCTTC

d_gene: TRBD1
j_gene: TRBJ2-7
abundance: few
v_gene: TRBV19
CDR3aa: CASRRWGQGQQYF
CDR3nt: TGTGCCAGTCGGCGTTGGGGACAGGGACAGCAGTACTTC

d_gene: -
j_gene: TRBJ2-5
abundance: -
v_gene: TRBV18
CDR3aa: CASSPPGPRQETQYF
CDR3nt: TGTGCCAGCTCACCACCGGGCCCTCGCCAAGAGACCCAGTACTTC

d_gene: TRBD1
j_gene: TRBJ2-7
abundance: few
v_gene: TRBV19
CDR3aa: CASSRTGDGSYEQYF
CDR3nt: TGTGCCAGTAGTCGGACAGGGGATGGCTCCTACGAGCAGTACTTC

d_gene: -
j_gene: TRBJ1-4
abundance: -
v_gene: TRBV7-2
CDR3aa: CASSLGGQGNEKLFF
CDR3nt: TGTGCCAGCAGCTTAGGTGGGCAGGGTAATGAAAAACTGTTTTTT

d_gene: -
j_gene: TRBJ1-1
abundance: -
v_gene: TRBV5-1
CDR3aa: CASSLGRANTEAFF
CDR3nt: TGCGCCAGCAGCTTAGGGCGGGCGAACACTGAAGCTTTCTTT

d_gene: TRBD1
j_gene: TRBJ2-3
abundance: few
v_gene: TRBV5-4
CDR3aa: CASSRQGSTDTQYF
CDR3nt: TGTGCCAGCAGCCGACAGGGTAGCACAGATACGCAGTATTTT

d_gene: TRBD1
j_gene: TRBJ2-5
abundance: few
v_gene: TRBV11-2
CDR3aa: CASSLTTGLVGETQYF
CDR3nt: TGTGCCAGCAGCTTAACGACAGGGTTGGTCGGAGAGACCCAGTACTTC

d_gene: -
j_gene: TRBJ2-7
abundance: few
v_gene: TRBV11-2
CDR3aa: CASSFTGSSYEQYF
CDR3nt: TGTGCCAGCAGCTTTACAGGGTCCTCCTACGAGCAGTACTTC

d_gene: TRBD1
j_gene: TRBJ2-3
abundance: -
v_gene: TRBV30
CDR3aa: CAWGRPGTGGLYTQYF
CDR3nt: TGTGCCTGGGGCCGTCCAGGGACAGGGGGCTTGTATACGCAGTATTTT

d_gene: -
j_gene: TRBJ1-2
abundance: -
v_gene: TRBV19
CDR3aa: CATGDYGYTF
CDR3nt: TGTGCCACAGGGGACTATGGCTACACCTTC

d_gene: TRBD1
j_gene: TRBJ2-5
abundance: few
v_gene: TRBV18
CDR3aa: CASSPGTEQETQYF
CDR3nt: TGTGCCAGCTCACCTGGGACAGAGCAAGAGACCCAGTACTTC

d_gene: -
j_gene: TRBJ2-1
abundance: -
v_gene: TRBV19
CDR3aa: CASSILSSGTYNEQFF
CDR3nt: TGTGCCAGTAGTATATTGAGCTCGGGGACCTACAATGAGCAGTTCTTC

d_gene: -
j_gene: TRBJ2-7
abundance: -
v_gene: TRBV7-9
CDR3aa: CASSPRGSGSYEQYF
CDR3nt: TGTGCCAGCAGCCCCCGTGGTAGCGGCTCCTACGAGCAGTACTTC

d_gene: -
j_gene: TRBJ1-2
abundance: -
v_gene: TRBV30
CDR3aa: CAVLSSTSYTF
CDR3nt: TGTGCCGTCCTCAGCTCTACTAGCTACACCTTC